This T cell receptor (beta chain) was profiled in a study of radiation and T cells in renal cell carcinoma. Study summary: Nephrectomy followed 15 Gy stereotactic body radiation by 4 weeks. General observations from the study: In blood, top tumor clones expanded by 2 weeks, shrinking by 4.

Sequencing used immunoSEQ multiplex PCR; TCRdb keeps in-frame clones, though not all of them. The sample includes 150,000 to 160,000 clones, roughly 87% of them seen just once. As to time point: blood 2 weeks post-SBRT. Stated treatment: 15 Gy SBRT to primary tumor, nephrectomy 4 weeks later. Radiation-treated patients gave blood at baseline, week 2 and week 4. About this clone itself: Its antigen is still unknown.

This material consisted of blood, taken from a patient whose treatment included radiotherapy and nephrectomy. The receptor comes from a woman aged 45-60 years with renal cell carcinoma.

CDR3 protein: CASSDPGQGALEQYF. CDR3 nucleotide sequence: TGTGCCAGCAGTGATCCGGGACAGGGGGCTCTCGAGCAGTACTTC. This chain connects TRBV2 to TRBJ2-7; 12 positions match TRBD1. V trimming: 3 bases; J trimming: 6 bases; junction bases outside the gene matches: 6. Germline V CDR1 and CDR2: SNHLY, FYNNEI. CDR3 length: 15 amino acids.